This T cell receptor beta chain was identified during a study of CD8 T cells in ankylosing spondylitis. Regarding the study as a whole: One TCR beta motif, made up of roughly eight highly homologous variants, appeared characteristic of ankylosing spondylitis blood.

TCRdb reanalysed the 5' RACE reads using MiXCR and keeps one entry per CDR3 protein. Among about 800,000 distinct CDR3 sequences listed, approximately 12% were seen once. This clonotype has more than one count but fewer than ten. What it recognizes is unknown. Germline lookup yields CDR1 MDHEN and CDR2 SYDVKM. This CDR3 is 15 amino acids long. Trimming cost V 7 bases and J 0 bases, with 13 bases left between them. The sequence was obtained from a male donor with ankylosing spondylitis. The sample comprised blood, either unsorted or a sorted T cell fraction (not recorded which). This chain connects TRBV28 to TRBJ1-3; D remains ambiguous. The CDR3 is CASIRTPISGNTIYF. The CDR3 DNA sequence: TGTGCCAGCATCAGAACTCCTATCTCTGGAAACACCATATATTTT.